This passage covers 31 T cell receptor beta chains from one sample sequenced in a study of cytotoxic CD8 clonotypes in ibrutinib-treated CLL. Sequenced by immunoSEQ multiplex PCR; TCRdb stores in-frame clones only, minus some. The sample holds 40,000 to 50,000 clones, more than 55% seen once. This specimen was PBMCs, taken after 24 months of ibrutinib treatment. These receptors were collected from a human donor with chronic lymphocytic leukemia.

The chain uses TRBV6-1 and TRBJ2-7; unclear D gene. Germline V gene sequence: CDR1 MNHNS, CDR2 SASEGT. The CDR3 has 14 residues. V lost 1 base to trimming and J lost 12 bases, with 19 bases between them. CDR3 sequence (DNA): TGTGCCAGCAGTGAAGGGGGAAATTGGGTGGTAGTGTACTTC. As protein: CASSEGGNWVVVYF.

The CDR3: CASSPRGGTTNTEAFF. For the CDR3, the DNA is TGTGCCAGCAGCCCCCGAGGAGGCACCACGAACACTGAAGCTTTCTTT. The chain has TRBV5-6 and TRBJ1-1, with D hard to call. Deletions cut 4 bases from V and 1 base from J, with 17 bases between. CDR1 is SGHDT and CDR2 is YYEEEE in the germline V gene. The CDR3 is made up of 16 amino acids.

The chain is built from TRBV15 and TRBJ2-3; D ambiguous. The CDR3 loop spans 12 amino acids. Germline V gene data show CDR1 as LNHNV and CDR2 as YYDKDF (reference sequence). V lost 0 bases to trimming and J lost 7 bases, with 5 bases between them. For the CDR3, the DNA is TGTGCCACCAGCAGAGATGTGTATACGCAGTATTTT. This gives the protein CATSRDVYTQYF.

This clone was counted a few times. The chain carries TRBV25-1 and TRBJ2-7; TRBD1 is a possible D gene (6 bases). CDR3 length: 15 amino acids. Trimming took 7 bases from V and 5 from J, leaving 21 bases between them. Germline V gene sequence: CDR1 MGHDK, CDR2 SYGVNS. CDR3 nucleotides: TGTGCCAGCACCAAGAAGACAGGTTCGGCTCACGAGCAGTACTTC. Residues: CASTKKTGSAHEQYF.

V is TRBV5-1 and J is TRBJ1-4; 9 positions match TRBD1. CDR1 is SGHRS, CDR2 YFSETQ, per germline. After removal of 4 bases from V and 0 bases from J, the junction contained 7 bases not matched to a gene. The CDR3 totals 17 residues. CDR3 sequence (DNA): TGCGCCAGCAGCCTTGGGGACAGGGAATCAACTAATGAAAAACTGTTTTTT. It encodes CASSLGDRESTNEKLFF.

The V call is TRBV7-9, the J call TRBJ1-1; no clear D. The ends were cut back, 0 bases at V and 4 bases at J, with 12 bases in the middle. The length of the CDR3 is 15 residues. Germline CDR1 and CDR2: SEHNR and FQNEAQ (reference sequence). The CDR3 reads CASSLASGLSTEAFF. CDR3 in DNA: TGTGCCAGCAGCTTAGCGTCGGGTCTCAGCACTGAAGCTTTCTTT.

This clone showed up just a few times. This chain links TRBV29-1 with TRBJ2-5; D gene unclear. Per germline, CDR1 SQVTM and CDR2 ANQGSEA. The CDR3 covers 12 residues. Trimming cost V 6 bases and J 3 bases, with 11 bases left between them. The CDR3 DNA is TGCAGCGTCGCGGACGATAAAGAGACCCAGTACTTC. Its protein is CSVADDKETQYF.

J is TRBJ1-1 and V is TRBV2; D is unclear. The CDR3 contains 13 residues. CDR1 and CDR2 (germline): SNHLY, FYNNEI. Between the trimmed V and J ends, which lost 5 bases and 0 bases, there was a span of 7 bases. The CDR3 spells CASSSLLNTEAFF. CDR3 DNA: TGTGCCAGCAGTTCGTTGCTGAACACTGAAGCTTTCTTT.

The DNA of the CDR3 is TGTGCCAGCAGGGCAACAGGGGTGGGAGAGACCCAGTACTTC. Its translation: CASRATGVGETQYF. The J gene is TRBJ2-5, the V gene TRBV7-9; 7 bases agree with TRBD1. The CDR3 is made up of 14 amino acids. Germline values: CDR1 SEHNR, CDR2 FQNEAQ (reference sequence). Trimming took 6 bases from V and 4 from J; bases not matched to a gene: 8.

This clone was counted only a few times. The J gene is TRBJ2-3, the V gene TRBV10-3, with no clear D. The V and J ends lost 0 bases and 3 bases respectively, with 16 bases between them. Germline V gene sequence: CDR1 ENHRY, CDR2 SYGVKD. The length of the CDR3 is 17 residues. The DNA of the CDR3 is TGTGCCATCAGTGAGTCGGTTGATAGCCACGTTACAGATACGCAGTATTTT. This codes for CAISESVDSHVTDTQYF.

This clone turned up a few times. The rearrangement links TRBV15 to TRBJ2-5; 10 nucleotides match TRBD1. V shed 1 base and J 5 bases; nucleotides not matched to a gene: 1. The V gene's germline CDR1 is LNHNV and CDR2 YYDKDF (reference sequence). The CDR3 totals 14 residues. The CDR3 bases are TGTGCCACCAGCAGAGGGACAGGGGGTGAGACCCAGTACTTC. This translates into CATSRGTGGETQYF.

The rearrangement joins TRBV9 to TRBJ2-7, with TRBD2 matching 8 bases. Germline CDR1 and CDR2: SGDLS and YYNGEE. The V segment lost 0 bases and the J segment 5 bases; nucleotides outside the gene matches: 4. This CDR3 is 14 amino acids long. The CDR3 sequence is CASSVATGGNEQYF. CDR3 in DNA: TGTGCCAGCAGCGTAGCTACGGGAGGGAACGAGCAGTACTTC.

The genes are TRBV6-1 and TRBJ1-4; D is uncertain. V lost 6 bases and J 8 bases, leaving 13 bases between the germline ends. The CDR3 sequence is 13 residues long. Germline assignment: CDR1 MNHNS and CDR2 SASEGT. The CDR3 DNA is TGTGCCAGCAGGCGGGATGTGTGGGAAAAACTGTTTTTT. This translates into CASRRDVWEKLFF.

This sequence joins TRBV2 and TRBJ2-3, with D unresolved. The CDR3 has 15 amino acids. Between the trimmed V and J ends, which lost 6 bases and 6 bases, there was a span of 19 bases. CDR1 SNHLY and CDR2 FYNNEI come from the germline V gene. The CDR3 is CASSETETPLDTQYF. CDR3 nucleotides: TGTGCCAGCAGCGAGACGGAGACCCCCCTGGATACGCAGTATTTT.

In nucleotides, the CDR3 is TGCGCCAGCAGCTTGGAGGGACTTATCTACGAGCAGTACTTC. Translating gives CASSLEGLIYEQYF. The rearrangement uses TRBV5-1 and TRBJ2-7; possibly TRBD2 for D (6 bases). The V end lost 0 bases, the J end lost 3 bases, and 10 bases lay between the germline ends. CDR3 length equals 14 residues. Germline-derived CDR1 and CDR2 are SGHRS and YFSETQ.

The V call is TRBV5-1, the J call TRBJ2-5, with D tentatively TRBD2 (6 bases). V dropped 6 bases and J dropped 5 bases, with 17 bases sitting between them. The CDR3 has 14 residues. CDR1 SGHRS and CDR2 YFSETQ come from the germline V gene. The CDR3 sequence: CASTLRGARETQYF. The CDR3 DNA follows: TGCGCCAGCACCCTTCGCGGGGCGAGGGAGACCCAGTACTTC.

This clone occurred once. The chain uses TRBV7-1 and TRBJ1-2; D may be TRBD1 (5 bases). TRBV7-1 is filed as an ORF, its function uncertain. The CDR3 consists of 15 residues. V gave up 3 bases and J gave up 6 bases, with 17 bases separating them. CDR3 in DNA: TGTGCCAGCAGCTCCTACCCGACAGAGAGCCATGGCTACACCTTC. Translated, it gives CASSSYPTESHGYTF.

The V and J genes are TRBV5-1 and TRBJ1-1, with D uncertain. Trimming removed 0 bases from V and 2 bases from J, with 8 bases in between. Germline values: CDR1 SGHRS, CDR2 YFSETQ. CDR3 length: 14 amino acids. The CDR3 region is CASSLDSHNTEAFF. The DNA of the CDR3 is TGCGCCAGCAGCTTGGATAGCCACAACACTGAAGCTTTCTTT.

A few counts support this clone. V usage is TRBV2 and J usage is TRBJ2-1, with D possibly matching TRBD1 (5 bases). The length of the CDR3 is 14 residues. Germline V CDR1 and CDR2: SNHLY, FYNNEI. Trimming left V 4 bases short and J 7 bases short, with 14 bases between. CDR3 loop: CASSASQGGNEQFF. CDR3 DNA: TGTGCCAGCAGTGCGTCCCAGGGTGGAAATGAGCAGTTCTTC. Using reference TRBV2 and TRBJ2-1 for the parts outside the CDR3, the full variable domain is EPEVTQTPSHQVTQMGQEVILRCVPISNHLYFYWYRQILGQKVEFLVSFYNNEISEKSEIFDDQFSVERPDGSNFTLKIRSTKLEDSAMYFCASSASQGGNEQFFGPGTRLTVL.

This rearrangement joins TRBV6-5 to TRBJ2-3; D is possibly TRBD1 or TRBD2 (5 bases each). Germline CDR1 is MNHEY and CDR2 is SVGAGI. This CDR3 spans 15 amino acids. The V end lost 0 bases, the J end lost 6 bases, and 13 bases lay between the germline ends. The CDR3 sequence is CASSYSGTSTDTQYF. The CDR3 DNA reads TGTGCCAGCAGTTACTCTGGGACCTCGACGGATACGCAGTATTTT.

This clone was detected a few times. The chain is built from TRBV9 and TRBJ1-3, with D possibly being TRBD1 (5 bases). Germline CDR1 SGDLS, CDR2 YYNGEE. Trimming cost V 0 bases and J 3 bases, with 7 bases left between them. The CDR3 length is 14 residues. The CDR3 sequence is CASSVAGLGNTIYF. The CDR3 DNA reads TGTGCCAGCAGCGTAGCGGGGCTTGGAAACACCATATATTTT.

This clone was detected only a few times. The gene calls are TRBV19 and TRBJ2-7; 9 nucleotides agree with TRBD1. CDR3 length: 15 residues. J lost 4 bases, V lost 9 bases, and 13 bases had no gene match. Germline CDR1 is LNHDA and CDR2 is SQIVND (reference sequence). DNA of the CDR3: TGTGCCAGCAGCACTAGTACAGGGGGCGGTTACGAGCAGTACTTC. It is translated as CASSTSTGGGYEQYF.

This clone was counted a single time. The chain employs TRBV27 and TRBJ1-5, with D possibly being TRBD1 (5 bases). CDR3 length: 15 amino acids. Germline V gene lookup returns CDR1 MNHEY and CDR2 SMNVEV (reference sequence). Trimming left V 3 bases short and J 7 bases short, with 16 bases between. The CDR3 spells CASSLRGVSGQPQHF. CDR3 DNA sequence: TGTGCCAGCAGTTTGCGGGGGGTGAGTGGACAGCCCCAGCATTTT.

This chain links TRBV2 with TRBJ2-1; D possibly corresponds to TRBD2 (6 bases). The CDR3 contains 15 residues. The germline V and J ends were trimmed by 5 bases and 3 bases, with 14 bases remaining between them. CDR1 SNHLY and CDR2 FYNNEI come from the germline V gene. The CDR3 is CASSPRDFSYNEQFF. CDR3 sequence (DNA): TGTGCCAGCAGTCCCCGGGACTTCAGCTACAATGAGCAGTTCTTC.

The gene calls are TRBV7-7 and TRBJ2-5, with TRBD2 identical over 10 bases. Trimming removed 3 bases from V and 5 bases from J; junction bases left unmatched: 9. The length of the CDR3 is 16 residues. Per germline, CDR1 SSHAT and CDR2 FNYEAQ (reference sequence). The CDR3, as DNA: TGTGCCAGCAGCTTTTCAGCGGGGGGGCTAGGCGAGACCCAGTACTTC. It encodes CASSFSAGGLGETQYF. The full variable domain, rest sourced from reference TRBV7-7 and TRBJ2-5, is GAGVSQSPRYKVTKRGQDVTLRCDPISSHATLYWYQQALGQGPEFLTYFNYEAQPDKSGLPSDRFSAERPEGSISTLTIQRTEQRDSAMYRCASSFSAGGLGETQYFGPGTRLLVL.

This clone was seen more than once but under ten times. V usage is TRBV7-9 and J usage is TRBJ1-2, with 10 positions matching TRBD1. There are 18 residues in the CDR3. Germline CDR1 and CDR2: SEHNR and FQNEAQ (reference sequence). V gave up 4 bases and J gave up 4 bases; unmatched junction bases: 15. The CDR3 DNA is TGTGCCAGCAGCTCGAACCGGAGGACAGGGGGAGTAAGCTATGGCTACACCTTC. Protein: CASSSNRRTGGVSYGYTF.

The J gene is TRBJ2-7, the V gene TRBV27; a weak D match, TRBD2 (7 bases). There are 17 residues in the CDR3. The V end lost 0 bases, the J end lost 2 bases, and 17 bases lay between the germline ends. The germline gives CDR1 MNHEY, CDR2 SMNVEV (reference sequence). The CDR3 region has the DNA TGTGCCAGCAGTTTATCCTCAGGGGACTATTCCCCCTACGAGCAGTACTTC. It yields the protein CASSLSSGDYSPYEQYF.

J is TRBJ1-1 and V is TRBV9, with D perhaps matching TRBD1 (5 bases). The V and J ends lost 4 bases and 0 bases respectively, with 13 bases between them. Per the germline V gene, CDR1 is SGDLS and CDR2 is YYNGEE. The CDR3 runs to 15 residues. CDR3 nucleotide sequence: TGTGCCAGCAGCCCTAGCGGGACGGTGAACACTGAAGCTTTCTTT. It yields the protein CASSPSGTVNTEAFF.

In this sample, this clone turned up a few times. This chain joins TRBV4-2 and TRBJ1-3; no definite D call. The CDR3 has 16 amino acids. Per germline, CDR1 LGHNA and CDR2 YNFKEQ. V shed 0 bases and J shed 2 bases, with 11 bases lying between them. DNA of the CDR3: TGTGCCAGCAGCCAAGATGGGCAGAGACCTGGAAACACCATATATTTT. This gives the protein CASSQDGQRPGNTIYF.

The chain has TRBV7-9 and TRBJ1-4; D remains ambiguous. V gave up 1 base and J gave up 14 bases, with 11 bases separating them. The CDR3 is 12 amino acids. CDR1 is SEHNR, CDR2 FQNEAQ, per germline (reference sequence). For the CDR3, the DNA is TGTGCCAGCAGCTTAGAATTGAGAGATCTGTTTTTT. Its protein is CASSLELRDLFF.

This clone ranks as medium-sized. The CDR3: CASSYARIAGNTIYF. CDR3 bases: TGTGCCAGCAGTTACGCTCGGATTGCAGGAAACACCATATATTTT. The rearrangement links TRBV6-6 to TRBJ1-3; D unclear. CDR3 length: 15 amino acids. From germline, CDR1 is MNHNY and CDR2 SVGAGI (reference sequence). The V end lost 2 bases, the J end lost 4 bases, and 12 bases lay between the germline ends.